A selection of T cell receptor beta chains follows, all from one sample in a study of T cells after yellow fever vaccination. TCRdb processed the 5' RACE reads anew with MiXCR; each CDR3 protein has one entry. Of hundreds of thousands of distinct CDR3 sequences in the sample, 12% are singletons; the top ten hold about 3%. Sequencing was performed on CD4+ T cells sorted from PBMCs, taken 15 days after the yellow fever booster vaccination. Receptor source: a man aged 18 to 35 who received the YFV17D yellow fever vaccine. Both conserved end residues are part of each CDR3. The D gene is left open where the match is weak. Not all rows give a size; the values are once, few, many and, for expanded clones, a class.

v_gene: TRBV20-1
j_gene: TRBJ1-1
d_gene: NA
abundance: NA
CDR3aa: CSARVTGRNTEAFF
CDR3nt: TGCAGTGCTAGAGTCACAGGGAGAAACACTGAAGCTTTCTTT

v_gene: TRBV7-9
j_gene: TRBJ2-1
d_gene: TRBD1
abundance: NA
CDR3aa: CASSAQGGTYNEQFF
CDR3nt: TGTGCCAGCAGCGCACAGGGGGGCACCTACAATGAGCAGTTCTTC

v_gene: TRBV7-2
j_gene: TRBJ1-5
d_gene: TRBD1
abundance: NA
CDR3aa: CASSNRDRGHPQHF
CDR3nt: TGTGCCAGCAGCAACCGGGACAGGGGCCACCCCCAGCATTTT

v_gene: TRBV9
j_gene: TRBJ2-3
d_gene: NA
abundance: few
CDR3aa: CASSAYLEDTQYF
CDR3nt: TGTGCCAGCAGCGCATACCTGGAAGATACGCAGTATTTT

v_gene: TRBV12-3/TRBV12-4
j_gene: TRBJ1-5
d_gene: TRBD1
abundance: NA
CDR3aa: CASSLDRGYQPQHF
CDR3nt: TGTGCCAGCAGCTTGGACAGGGGATATCAGCCCCAGCATTTT

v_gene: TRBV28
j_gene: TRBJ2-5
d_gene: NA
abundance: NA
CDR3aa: CASSIGGEETQYF
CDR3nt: TGTGCCAGCAGCATCGGGGGAGAAGAGACCCAGTACTTC

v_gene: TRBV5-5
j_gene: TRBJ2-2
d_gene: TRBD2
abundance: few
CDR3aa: CASSRTSGSTGELFF
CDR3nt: TGTGCCAGCAGCCGGACTAGCGGGAGCACCGGGGAGCTGTTTTTT

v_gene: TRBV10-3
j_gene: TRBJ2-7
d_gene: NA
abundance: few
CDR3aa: CAISESDSPYEQYF
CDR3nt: TGTGCCATCAGTGAATCGGACAGTCCCTACGAGCAGTACTTC

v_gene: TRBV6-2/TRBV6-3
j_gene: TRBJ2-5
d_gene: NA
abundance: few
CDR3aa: CASSHPGDRQETQYF
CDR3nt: TGTGCCAGCAGTCACCCCGGTGACAGGCAAGAGACCCAGTACTTC

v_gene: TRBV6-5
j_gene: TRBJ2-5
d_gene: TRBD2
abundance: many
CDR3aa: CASSQIAGKKTQYF
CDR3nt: TGTGCCAGCAGTCAGATAGCGGGAAAAAAGACCCAGTACTTC

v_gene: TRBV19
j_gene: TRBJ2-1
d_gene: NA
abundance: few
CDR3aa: CASGEGVTYNEQFF
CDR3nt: TGTGCCAGTGGCGAGGGGGTTACCTACAATGAGCAGTTCTTC

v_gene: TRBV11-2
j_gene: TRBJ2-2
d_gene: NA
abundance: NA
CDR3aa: CASSRSGIGELFF
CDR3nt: TGTGCCAGCAGCCGATCAGGGATCGGGGAGCTGTTTTTT

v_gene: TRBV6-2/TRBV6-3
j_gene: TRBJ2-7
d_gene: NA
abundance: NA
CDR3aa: CASSYPPAYEQYF
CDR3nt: TGTGCCAGCAGTTACCCGCCGGCCTACGAGCAGTACTTC

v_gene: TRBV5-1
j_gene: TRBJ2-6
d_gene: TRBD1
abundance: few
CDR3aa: CASSQGQGGSGANVLTF
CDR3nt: TGCGCCAGCAGCCAAGGACAGGGGGGGTCTGGGGCCAACGTCCTGACTTTC

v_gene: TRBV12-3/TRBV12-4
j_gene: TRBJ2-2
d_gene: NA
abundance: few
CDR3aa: CASSFRVSGFGELFF
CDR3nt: TGTGCCAGCAGTTTTCGCGTGTCAGGATTCGGGGAGCTGTTTTTT

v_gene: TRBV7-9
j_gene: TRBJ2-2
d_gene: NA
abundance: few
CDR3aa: CASSFPIPPGGELFF
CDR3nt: TGTGCCAGCAGCTTTCCGATCCCACCCGGTGGGGAGCTGTTTTTT

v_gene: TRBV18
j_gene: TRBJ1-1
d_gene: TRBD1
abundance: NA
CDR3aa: CASSPTGGTGTEAFF
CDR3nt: TGTGCCAGCTCACCAACAGGGGGCACGGGCACTGAAGCTTTCTTT

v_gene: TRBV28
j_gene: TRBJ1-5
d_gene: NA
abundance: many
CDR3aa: CASSFGVGRGDQPQHF
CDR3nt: TGTGCCAGCAGTTTTGGCGTGGGTAGGGGGGATCAGCCCCAGCATTTT

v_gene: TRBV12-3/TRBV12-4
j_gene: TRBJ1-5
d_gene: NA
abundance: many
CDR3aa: CASGQLNQPQHF
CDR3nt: TGTGCCAGTGGACAACTCAATCAGCCCCAGCATTTT

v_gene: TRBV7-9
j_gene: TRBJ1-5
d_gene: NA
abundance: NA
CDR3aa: CASGDGPQHF
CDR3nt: TGTGCCAGCGGGGACGGGCCCCAGCATTTT

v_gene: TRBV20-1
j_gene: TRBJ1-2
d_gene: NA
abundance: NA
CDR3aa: CSARERGAGNYGYTF
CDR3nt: TGCAGTGCTAGAGAACGTGGCGCAGGGAACTATGGCTACACCTTC

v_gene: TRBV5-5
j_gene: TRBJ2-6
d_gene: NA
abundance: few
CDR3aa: CASSEPWGFEGANVLTF
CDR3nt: TGTGCCAGCAGCGAGCCTTGGGGCTTCGAAGGGGCCAACGTCCTGACTTTC

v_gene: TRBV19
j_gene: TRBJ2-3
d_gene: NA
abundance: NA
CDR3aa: CASSIGAADTQYF
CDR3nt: TGTGCCAGTAGTATAGGAGCAGCAGATACGCAGTATTTT

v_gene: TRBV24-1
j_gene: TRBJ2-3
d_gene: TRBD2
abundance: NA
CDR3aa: CATSARLAGGTDTQYF
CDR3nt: TGTGCCACCAGTGCAAGGCTAGCGGGGGGCACAGATACGCAGTATTTT

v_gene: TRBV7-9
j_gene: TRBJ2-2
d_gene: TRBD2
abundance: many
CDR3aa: CASSGGPPASGGAVHTGELFF
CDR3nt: TGTGCCAGCAGCGGAGGACCCCCGGCTAGCGGGGGGGCCGTTCACACCGGGGAGCTGTTTTTT

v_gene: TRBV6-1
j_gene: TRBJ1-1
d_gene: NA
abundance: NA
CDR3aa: CASITDGAEAFF
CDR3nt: TGTGCCAGCATTACGGACGGCGCTGAAGCTTTCTTT

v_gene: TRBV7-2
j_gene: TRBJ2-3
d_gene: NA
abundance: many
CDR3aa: CASSLGAGLADTQYF
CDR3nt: TGTGCCAGCAGCTTAGGGGCGGGGTTGGCAGATACGCAGTATTTT

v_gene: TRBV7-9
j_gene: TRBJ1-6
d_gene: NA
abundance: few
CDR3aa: CATGDLYNSPLHF
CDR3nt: TGTGCCACAGGGGACCTCTATAATTCACCCCTCCACTTT

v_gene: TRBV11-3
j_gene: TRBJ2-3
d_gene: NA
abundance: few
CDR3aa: CASPMGSSTDTQYF
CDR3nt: TGTGCCAGCCCTATGGGTAGCAGCACAGATACGCAGTATTTT

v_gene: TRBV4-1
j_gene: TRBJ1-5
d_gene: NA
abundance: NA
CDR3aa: CASSQEGRQPQHF
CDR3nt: TGCGCCAGCAGCCAAGAGGGTCGGCAGCCCCAGCATTTT

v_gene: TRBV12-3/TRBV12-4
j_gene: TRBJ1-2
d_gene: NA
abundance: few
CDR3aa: CASKTRQNYGYTF
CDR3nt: TGTGCCAGCAAGACTCGGCAGAACTATGGCTACACCTTC

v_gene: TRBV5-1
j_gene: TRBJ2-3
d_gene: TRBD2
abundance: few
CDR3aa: CASSLQTSGVSDTQYF
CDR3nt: TGCGCCAGCAGCTTACAGACTAGCGGGGTCTCGGATACGCAGTATTTT

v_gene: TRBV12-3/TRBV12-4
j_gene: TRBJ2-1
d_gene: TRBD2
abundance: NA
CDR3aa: CASSRGLADYNEQFF
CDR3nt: TGTGCCAGTTCGAGGGGACTAGCGGATTACAATGAGCAGTTCTTC

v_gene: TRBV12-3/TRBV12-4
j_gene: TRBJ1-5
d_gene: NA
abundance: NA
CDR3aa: CASSTQALDGGRSNQPQHF
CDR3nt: TGTGCCAGCAGCACCCAGGCCTTGGACGGAGGGAGGAGCAATCAGCCCCAGCATTTT

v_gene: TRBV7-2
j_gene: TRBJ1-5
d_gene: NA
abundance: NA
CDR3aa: CASHGEGGNQPQHF
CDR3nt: TGTGCCAGCCACGGAGAAGGAGGCAATCAGCCCCAGCATTTT

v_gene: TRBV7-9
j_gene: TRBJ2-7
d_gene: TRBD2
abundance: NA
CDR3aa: CASSLGGTIAYEQYF
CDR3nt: TGTGCCAGCAGCTTAGGGGGGACTATCGCCTACGAGCAGTACTTC

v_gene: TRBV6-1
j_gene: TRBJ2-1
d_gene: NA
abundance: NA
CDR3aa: CASRTTLDEQFF
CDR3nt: TGTGCCAGCAGAACGACCCTAGATGAGCAGTTCTTC

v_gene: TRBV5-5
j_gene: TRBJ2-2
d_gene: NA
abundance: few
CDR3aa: CASSVGWVDTGELFF
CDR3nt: TGTGCCAGCAGCGTCGGGTGGGTCGACACCGGGGAGCTGTTTTTT

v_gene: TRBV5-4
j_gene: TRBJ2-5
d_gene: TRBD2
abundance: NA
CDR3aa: CASSLVPSGGTETQYF
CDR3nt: TGTGCCAGCAGCTTGGTCCCTTCGGGGGGAACGGAGACCCAGTACTTC

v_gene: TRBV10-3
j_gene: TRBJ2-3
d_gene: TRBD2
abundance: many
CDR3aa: CAISQVAGSADTQYF
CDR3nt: TGTGCCATCAGCCAGGTAGCGGGGTCGGCAGATACGCAGTATTTT

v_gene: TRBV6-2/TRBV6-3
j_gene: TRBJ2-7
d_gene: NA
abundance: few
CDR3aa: CASCDVGGRLCEQYF
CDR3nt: TGTGCCAGCTGCGATGTCGGGGGGCGCTTGTGTGAGCAGTACTTC

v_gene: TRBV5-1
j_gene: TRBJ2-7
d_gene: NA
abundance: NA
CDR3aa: CASSPDSFYVEQYF
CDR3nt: TGCGCCAGCAGCCCCGACAGTTTCTATGTCGAGCAGTACTTC

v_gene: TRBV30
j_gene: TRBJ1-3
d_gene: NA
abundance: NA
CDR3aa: CAWSVRGNRNTIYF
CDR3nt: TGTGCCTGGAGTGTACGGGGAAACCGAAACACCATATATTTT

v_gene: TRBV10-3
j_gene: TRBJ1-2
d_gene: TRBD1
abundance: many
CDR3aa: CATHRGAGSGYTF
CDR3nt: TGTGCCACTCACAGGGGTGCAGGGTCCGGCTACACCTTC

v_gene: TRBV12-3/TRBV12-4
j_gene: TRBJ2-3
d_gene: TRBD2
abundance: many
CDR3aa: CATISGRITDTQYF
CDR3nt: TGTGCCACCATAAGCGGGAGAATCACAGATACGCAGTATTTT

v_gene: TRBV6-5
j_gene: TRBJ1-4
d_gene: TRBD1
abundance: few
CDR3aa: CASSRDRGGEKLFF
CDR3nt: TGTGCCAGCAGCCGGGACAGGGGCGGCGAAAAACTGTTTTTT